Following are 22 T cell receptor beta chains from one sample sequenced in a study of OX40 agonist ivuxolimab in advanced cancers. Libraries were prepared by immunoSEQ multiplex PCR; TCRdb keeps only in-frame clonotypes and omits some of them. The sample holds some 87,000 clones, around 90% seen once. Sequenced here: CD4+ or CD8+ T cells sorted from blood, sampled in a trial of the OX40 agonist ivuxolimab. These receptors all stem from an adult with an advanced solid tumor such as melanoma, head and neck, liver or kidney cancer.

The CDR3 DNA reads TGTGCCAGCAGCCTAGCCAGGGGGCGTGAGGAGACCCAGTACTTC. It yields the protein CASSLARGREETQYF. The chain links TRBV7-3 to TRBJ2-5; TRBD1 matches at 8 bases. CDR1 is SGHTA, CDR2 FQGTGA, per germline. J lost 5 bases, V lost 5 bases, and 10 bases had no gene match. CDR3 length: 15 residues.

This chain connects TRBV14 to TRBJ2-4, with D unclear. V was trimmed by 3 bases and J by 1 base, leaving 10 bases between them. The CDR3 runs 15 residues. The germline gives CDR1 SGHDN, CDR2 FVKESK. CDR3 amino acids: CASSQRGRAKNIQYF. DNA for the CDR3: TGTGCCAGCAGCCAGAGAGGCAGGGCCAAAAACATTCAGTACTTC.

CDR3 loop: CASSPYKEEQYF. CDR3 DNA: TGTGCCAGCAGCCCCTATAAGGAGGAGCAGTACTTC. The chain is built from TRBV5-4 and TRBJ2-7, with unresolved D. CDR3 length: 12 residues. Deletions cut 4 bases from V and 7 bases from J, with 12 bases between. Looked up from germline, CDR1 is SGHNT and CDR2 is YYREEE (reference sequence).

This chain links TRBV18 with TRBJ1-2; D not certain. Deletions cut 2 bases from V and 4 bases from J, with 8 bases between. Per the germline V gene, CDR1 is KGHSH and CDR2 is LQKENI. The CDR3 length is 13 residues. DNA for the CDR3: TGTGCCAGCTCACCAGATGCAGTCTATGGCTACACCTTC. This gives the protein CASSPDAVYGYTF.

The V gene is TRBV7-2, the J gene TRBJ2-1; 7 positions agree with TRBD1. This CDR3 is built from 15 residues. Per germline, CDR1 SGHTA and CDR2 FQGNSA. The junction had 7 bases not matched to a gene; V was cut back by 3 bases and J by 5 bases. This CDR3 is CASSFTGTANNEQFF. The CDR3 DNA follows: TGTGCCAGCAGCTTTACCGGGACAGCGAACAATGAGCAGTTCTTC.

The chain carries TRBV19 and TRBJ1-5, with D possibly TRBD1 on 5 matching bases. CDR1 LNHDA and CDR2 SQIVND come from the germline V gene (reference sequence). This CDR3 is 12 amino acids long. V was clipped by 7 bases and J by 5 bases, with 9 bases between them. CDR3 region: CASKGPYQPQHF. In nucleotides, the CDR3 is TGTGCCAGTAAGGGGCCATATCAGCCCCAGCATTTT.

The J gene is TRBJ2-7, the V gene TRBV11-3, with TRBD2 matching 11 bases. With V trimmed by 4 bases and J by 2 bases, 4 bases remained unmatched. This CDR3 has 15 residues. Germline CDR1 reads SGHNT; CDR2 reads YENEEA. The DNA of the CDR3 is TGTGCCAGCAGCTCGCTAGCGGGAGGTGCCTACGAGCAGTACTTC. It codes for CASSSLAGGAYEQYF.

The gene calls are TRBV11-3 and TRBJ2-3, with no clear D. This CDR3 has 15 amino acids. V was cut by 5 bases and J by 2 bases, with 14 bases left in between. Germline V gene data show CDR1 as SGHNT and CDR2 as YENEEA. CDR3 region: CASSPYRRITDTQYF. DNA for the CDR3: TGTGCCAGCAGCCCCTACCGACGGATCACAGATACGCAGTATTTT.

The rearrangement joins TRBV11-2 to TRBJ1-1; 8 bases map to TRBD1. The CDR3 totals 15 residues. Trimming took 3 bases from V and 5 from J; bases not matched to a gene: 8. CDR1 is SGHAT and CDR2 is FQNNGV in the germline V gene. CDR3 in DNA: TGTGCCAGCAGCTTGGGTGACAGGGGAAGGACTGAAGCTTTCTTT. It is translated as CASSLGDRGRTEAFF.

The V and J genes are TRBV5-5 and TRBJ1-1, with D possibly being TRBD1 (5 bases). This CDR3 has 13 amino acids. The germline V gene has CDR1 SGHKS and CDR2 YYEKEE (reference sequence). The germline V and J ends were trimmed by 4 bases and 1 base, with 8 bases remaining between them. CDR3 region: CASSRQWNTEAFF. The CDR3 DNA is TGTGCCAGCAGCCGACAGTGGAACACTGAAGCTTTCTTT. The whole variable domain, filled in from reference TRBV5-5 and TRBJ1-1, reads DAGVTQSPTHLIKTRGQQVTLRCSPISGHKSVSWYQQVLGQGPQFIFQYYEKEERGRGNFPDRFSARQFPNYSSELNVNALLLGDSALYLCASSRQWNTEAFFGQGTRLTVV.

The genes are TRBV7-7 and TRBJ2-1; 8 bases are shared with TRBD2. The CDR3 length is 14 residues. In germline, CDR1 is SSHAT, CDR2 FNYEAQ (reference sequence). V lost 6 bases, J lost 9 bases, and 10 bases stayed unmatched. The CDR3 is CASSPDWAGGEQFF. The CDR3 DNA reads TGTGCCAGCAGTCCCGACTGGGCGGGGGGTGAGCAGTTCTTC.

V is TRBV15 and J is TRBJ2-2; tentatively, D is TRBD1 (6 bases). The length of the CDR3 is 15 residues. V lost 2 bases and J 8 bases, leaving 15 bases between the germline ends. Germline V gives CDR1 LNHNV, CDR2 YYDKDF (reference sequence). The CDR3 spells CATSRRLDSRGELFF. CDR3 coding DNA: TGTGCCACCAGCAGACGCTTGGACAGCCGGGGGGAGCTGTTTTTT.

This sequence joins TRBV19 and TRBJ2-7, with D perhaps matching TRBD1 or TRBD2 (5 bases each). V was shortened by 3 bases and J by 7 bases, with 16 bases between the two germline ends. Germline CDR1 LNHDA, CDR2 SQIVND (reference sequence). The CDR3 runs 14 residues. The CDR3 region has the DNA TGTGCCAGTAGTATCCGGACACCGGGCGGGGAGCAGTACTTC. Residues: CASSIRTPGGEQYF. Together with reference TRBV19 and TRBJ2-7, the CDR3 gives the full variable domain: DGGITQSPKYLFRKEGQNVTLSCEQNLNHDAMYWYRQDPGQGLRLIYYSQIVNDFQKGDIAEGYSVSREKKESFPLTVTSAQKNPTAFYLCASSIRTPGGEQYFGPGTRLTVT.

The V gene is TRBV9, the J gene TRBJ1-2; no definite D call. This CDR3 contains 14 residues. Deletions cut 2 bases from V and 6 bases from J, with 14 bases between. Germline loops: CDR1 SGDLS, CDR2 YYNGEE. The CDR3 DNA is TGTGCCAGCAGCGTCCCCGGTACACCTAATGGCTACACCTTC. Translated: CASSVPGTPNGYTF.

V gene TRBV28 combines with J gene TRBJ1-2, with 8 positions matching TRBD1. Germline V gives CDR1 MDHEN, CDR2 SYDVKM. Germline trimming cut 11 bases from V and 5 bases from J; bases unmatched to any gene: 10. The CDR3 length is 13 residues. CDR3 in amino acids: CAGRTGLRYGYTF. In DNA form, the CDR3 reads TGTGCCGGACGGACAGGGCTTAGGTATGGCTACACCTTC.

The chain carries TRBV19 and TRBJ2-3, with a tentative D call TRBD2 (6 bases). This CDR3 contains 15 residues. Germline CDR1 reads LNHDA; CDR2 reads SQIVND (reference sequence). The V end was cut by 9 bases, the J end by 4 bases, with 20 bases between. The CDR3 region is CASSPGLKQPDTQYF. CDR3 nucleotide sequence: TGTGCCAGCTCACCGGGACTCAAGCAACCAGATACGCAGTATTTT.

The chain uses TRBV10-3 and TRBJ1-3, with D tentatively TRBD1 (5 bases). The CDR3 contains 14 residues. Germline CDR1 is ENHRY and CDR2 is SYGVKD. V was cut by 3 bases and J by 5 bases, with 11 bases left in between. The CDR3 DNA reads as TGTGCCATCAGTGAACCAGGGACGAGAAACACCATATATTTT. Protein sequence: CAISEPGTRNTIYF.

This clone was counted once. CDR3 bases: TGTGCCATCAGACTAGCGGGGTTCACCGGGGAGCTGTTTTTT. Translation gives CAIRLAGFTGELFF. The J gene is TRBJ2-2, the V gene TRBV10-3; 10 positions match TRBD2. Germline V gene lookup returns CDR1 ENHRY and CDR2 SYGVKD. V lost 6 bases to trimming and J lost 4 bases; unmatched junction nucleotides: 2. This CDR3 spans 14 amino acids.

The chain has TRBV14 and TRBJ2-5, with TRBD1 as a possible D gene (5 bases). The CDR3 totals 14 residues. Germline CDR1 and CDR2: SGHDN and FVKESK. The germline V and J ends were trimmed by 2 bases and 4 bases, with 11 bases remaining between them. This chain's CDR3 is CASSQSAGRETQYF. In nucleotides, the CDR3 is TGTGCCAGCAGCCAAAGCGCAGGGCGAGAGACCCAGTACTTC. The variable domain in full, with the rest retrieved from reference TRBV14 and TRBJ2-5, is EAGVTQFPSHSVIEKGQTVTLRCDPISGHDNLYWYRRVMGKEIKFLLHFVKESKQDESGMPNNRFLAERTGGTYSTLKVQPAELEDSGVYFCASSQSAGRETQYFGPGTRLLVL.

The chain employs TRBV5-6 and TRBJ2-7; possible D gene TRBD2, 6 bases. This CDR3 contains 13 residues. V lost 4 bases and J 2 bases, leaving 10 bases between the germline ends. CDR1 SGHDT and CDR2 YYEEEE come from the germline V gene. The CDR3 DNA reads TGTGCCAGCAGCCGGGGACTTCCCTACGAGCAGTACTTC. Protein: CASSRGLPYEQYF. Complete variable domain (other parts from reference TRBV5-6 and TRBJ2-7): DAGVTQSPTHLIKTRGQQVTLRCSPKSGHDTVSWYQQALGQGPQFIFQYYEEEERQRGNFPDRFSGHQFPNYSSELNVNALLLGDSALYLCASSRGLPYEQYFGPGTRLTVT.

The chain couples TRBV28 to TRBJ1-5; a weak D match, TRBD1 (5 bases). Per the germline V gene, CDR1 is MDHEN and CDR2 is SYDVKM. V lost 8 bases and J lost 5, with 16 bases in between. There are 14 residues in the CDR3. CDR3 in amino acids: CASRMREGDQPQHF. In nucleotides, the CDR3 is TGTGCCAGCCGTATGAGGGAAGGGGATCAGCCCCAGCATTTT.

This clone occurred a few times. The chain combines TRBV5-1 with TRBJ2-2; D ambiguous. The germline CDR1 and CDR2 sequences are SGHRS and YFSETQ. CDR3 length: 15 residues. Trimming took 3 bases from V and 3 from J, leaving 12 bases between them. CDR3 in DNA: TGCGCCAGCAGCTGGAAGGGTTTCGACACCGGGGAGCTGTTTTTT. Translation gives CASSWKGFDTGELFF.